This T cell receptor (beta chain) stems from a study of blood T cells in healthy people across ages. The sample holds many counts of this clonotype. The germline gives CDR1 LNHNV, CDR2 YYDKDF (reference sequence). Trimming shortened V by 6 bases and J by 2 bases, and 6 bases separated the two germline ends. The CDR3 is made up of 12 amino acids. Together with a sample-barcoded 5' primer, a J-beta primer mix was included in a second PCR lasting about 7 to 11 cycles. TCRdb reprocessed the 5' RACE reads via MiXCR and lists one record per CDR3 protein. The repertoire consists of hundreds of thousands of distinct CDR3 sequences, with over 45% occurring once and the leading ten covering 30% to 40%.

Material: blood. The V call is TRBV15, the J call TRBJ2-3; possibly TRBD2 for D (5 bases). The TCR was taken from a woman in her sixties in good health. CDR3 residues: CATRRDTDTQYF. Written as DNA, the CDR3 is TGTGCCACCAGGAGGGACACAGATACGCAGTATTTT.